This T cell receptor (beta chain) is drawn from a study of metastatic and nonmetastatic thyroid tumors. Study-wide context: Comparison of repertoires was carried out across blood and tumor or nodule tissue from malignant and benign thyroid patients.

From the PCR reads, TCRdb re-called clones with MiXCR. The table has 37,000 or so clones, about 15% seen once. Before thyroid surgery, none of the patients had received any treatment. Study observations and caveats: TCR beta diversity was reportedly significantly higher in malignant thyroid tumors than benign nodules, in blood and tumor.

The CDR3 covers 16 residues. The germline V gene has CDR1 SGHTA and CDR2 FQGNSA. V lost 4 bases and J lost 7; bases outside the gene matches: 9. This clone was counted at least ten times. Its specificity is unknown. The chain employs TRBV7-2 and TRBJ1-6; 8 positions agree with TRBD1. This TCR was recovered from a male donor with papillary thyroid cancer or a benign thyroid nodule (not recorded which). Some clones in this sample may be carry-over from other donors' samples. The sequenced sample was blood. The CDR3, as DNA: TGTGCCAGCAGCTCGCCCGGACAGGGACTCAATTCACCCCTCCACTTT. Its translation: CASSSPGQGLNSPLHF.